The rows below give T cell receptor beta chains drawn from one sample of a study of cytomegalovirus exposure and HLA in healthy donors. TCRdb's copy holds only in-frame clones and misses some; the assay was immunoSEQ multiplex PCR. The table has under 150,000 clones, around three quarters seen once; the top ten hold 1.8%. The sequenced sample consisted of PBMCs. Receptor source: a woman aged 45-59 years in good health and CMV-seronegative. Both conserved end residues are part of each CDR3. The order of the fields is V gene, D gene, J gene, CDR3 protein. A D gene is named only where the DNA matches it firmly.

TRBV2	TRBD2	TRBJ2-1	CASSEIASGSSPSYNEQFF
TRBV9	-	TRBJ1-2	CASSPTGIYGYTF
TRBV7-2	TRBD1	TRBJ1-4	CASSSGQGALGEKLFF
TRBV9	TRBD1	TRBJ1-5	CASSSSQGDNQPQHF
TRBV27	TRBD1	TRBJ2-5	CASSAGQGPIETQYF
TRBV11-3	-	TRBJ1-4	CASSSEMGPSREKLFF
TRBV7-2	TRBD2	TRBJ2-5	CASSRGTSGMETQYF
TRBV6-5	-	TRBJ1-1	CASSYMQGDPEAFF
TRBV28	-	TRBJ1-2	CASSGQRHGYTF
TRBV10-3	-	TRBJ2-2	CAISGQQINGELFF
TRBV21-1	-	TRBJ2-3	CASSYRLADTDTQYF
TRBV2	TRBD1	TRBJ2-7	CASSRDSGRYEQYF
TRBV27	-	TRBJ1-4	CASSLYPGWGEKLFF
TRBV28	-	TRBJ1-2	CASSFDRRYGYTF
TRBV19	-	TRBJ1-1	CASRGRGNTEAFF
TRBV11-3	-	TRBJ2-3	CASSSRSAKSTDTQYF
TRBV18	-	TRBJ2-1	CASSPQGTWDNEQFF
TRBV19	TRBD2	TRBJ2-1	CASSIEGGGRVYNEQFF
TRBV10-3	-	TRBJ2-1	CAISAAGLASNNEQFF
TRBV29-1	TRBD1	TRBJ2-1	CSAVPGGNEQFF
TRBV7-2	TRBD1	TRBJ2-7	CASSFTRGLNEQYF
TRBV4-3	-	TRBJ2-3	CASSQEAQADTQYF
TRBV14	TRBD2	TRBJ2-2	CASSLLPTSGSEGRTGELFF
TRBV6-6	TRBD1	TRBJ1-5	CASSASGQGMGQPQHF